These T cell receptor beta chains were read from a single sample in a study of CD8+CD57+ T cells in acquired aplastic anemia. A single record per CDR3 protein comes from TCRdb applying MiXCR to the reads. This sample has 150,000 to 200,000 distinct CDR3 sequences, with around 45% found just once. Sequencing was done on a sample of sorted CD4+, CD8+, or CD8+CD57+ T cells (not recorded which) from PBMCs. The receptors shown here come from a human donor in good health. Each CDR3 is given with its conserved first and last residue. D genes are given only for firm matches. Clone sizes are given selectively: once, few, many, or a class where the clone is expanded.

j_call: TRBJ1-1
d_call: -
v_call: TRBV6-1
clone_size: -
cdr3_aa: CTGRQDLTTGEAFF
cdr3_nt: TGTACCGGCAGGCAGGATCTTACCACGGGTGAAGCTTTCTTT

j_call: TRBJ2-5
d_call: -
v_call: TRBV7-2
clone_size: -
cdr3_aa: CASSDLGARRETQYF
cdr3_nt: TGTGCCAGCAGCGACCTAGGAGCGCGCCGGGAGACCCAGTACTTC

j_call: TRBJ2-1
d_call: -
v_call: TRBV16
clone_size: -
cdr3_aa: CASSQSAEDEQFF
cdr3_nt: TGTGCCAGCAGCCAATCAGCTGAGGATGAGCAGTTCTTC

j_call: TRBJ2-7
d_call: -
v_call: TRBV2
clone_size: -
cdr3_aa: CASSYSVPLLYEQYF
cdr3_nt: TGTGCCAGCAGTTATTCTGTCCCGCTACTTTACGAGCAGTACTTC

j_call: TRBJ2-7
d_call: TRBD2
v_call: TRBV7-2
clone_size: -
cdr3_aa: CASSFKGLALYEQYF
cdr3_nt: TGTGCCAGCAGCTTTAAGGGACTAGCGCTATACGAGCAGTACTTC

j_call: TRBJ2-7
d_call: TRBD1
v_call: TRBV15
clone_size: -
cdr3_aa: CATSPGTGGLPYEQYF
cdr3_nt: TGTGCTACCAGTCCCGGGACAGGGGGCCTCCCCTACGAGCAGTACTTC

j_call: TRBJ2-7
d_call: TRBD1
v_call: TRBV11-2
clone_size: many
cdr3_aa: CASSWTGLPEQYF
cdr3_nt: TGTGCCAGCAGCTGGACAGGCCTTCCTGAGCAGTACTTC

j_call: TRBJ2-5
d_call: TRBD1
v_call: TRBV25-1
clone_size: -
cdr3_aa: CASIPTGGSQETQYF
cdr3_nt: TGTGCCAGCATCCCAACAGGGGGCAGCCAAGAGACCCAGTACTTC

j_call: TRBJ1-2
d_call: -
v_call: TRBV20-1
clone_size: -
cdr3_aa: CSARDRAEARYGYTF
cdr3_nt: TGCAGTGCTAGAGATAGGGCAGAGGCCCGATATGGCTACACCTTC

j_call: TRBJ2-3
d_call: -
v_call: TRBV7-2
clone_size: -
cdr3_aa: CASSIRDTDF
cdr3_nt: TGTGCCAGCAGCATACGGGACACGGATTTT

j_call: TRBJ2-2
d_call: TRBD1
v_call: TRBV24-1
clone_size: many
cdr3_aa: CATSGKQGPFNTGELFF
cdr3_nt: TGTGCCACCAGTGGTAAACAGGGGCCCTTTAACACCGGGGAGCTGTTTTTT

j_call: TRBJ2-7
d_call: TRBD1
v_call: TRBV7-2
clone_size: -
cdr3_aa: CASRQTGGEQYF
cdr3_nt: TGTGCCAGCAGGCAAACAGGGGGAGAGCAGTACTTC

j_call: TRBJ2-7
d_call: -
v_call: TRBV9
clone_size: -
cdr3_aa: CASSEGGLPSYEQYF
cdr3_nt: TGTGCCAGCAGCGAAGGGGGGCTGCCCTCCTACGAGCAGTACTTC

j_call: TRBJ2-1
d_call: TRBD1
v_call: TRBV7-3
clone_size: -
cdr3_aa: CASSITAGGNEQFF
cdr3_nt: TGTGCCAGCAGCATCACCGCAGGGGGCAATGAGCAGTTCTTC

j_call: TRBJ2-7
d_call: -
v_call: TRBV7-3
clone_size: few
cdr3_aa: CASSQQGRSEQYF
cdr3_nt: TGTGCCAGCAGCCAACAGGGTCGGTCCGAGCAGTACTTC

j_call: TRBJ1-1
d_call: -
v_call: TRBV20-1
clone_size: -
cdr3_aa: CSARDNRDEAFF
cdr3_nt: TGCAGTGCTAGAGATAACAGGGATGAAGCTTTCTTT

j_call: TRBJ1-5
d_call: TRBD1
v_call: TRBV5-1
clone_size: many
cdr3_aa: CASSLEGAGQPQHF
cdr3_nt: TGCGCCAGCAGCTTGGAGGGGGCAGGGCAGCCCCAGCATTTT

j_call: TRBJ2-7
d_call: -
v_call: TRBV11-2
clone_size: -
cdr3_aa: CASSNGGRRAEQYF
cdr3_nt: TGTGCCAGCAGCAATGGGGGCCGGCGGGCCGAGCAGTACTTC

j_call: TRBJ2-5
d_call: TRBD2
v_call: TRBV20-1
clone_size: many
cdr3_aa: CSAGTSFPTETQYF
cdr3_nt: TGCAGTGCTGGGACTAGCTTTCCTACGGAGACCCAGTACTTC

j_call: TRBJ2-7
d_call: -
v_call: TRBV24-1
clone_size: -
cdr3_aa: CATSDIDRGEQYF
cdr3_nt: TGTGCCACCAGTGATATAGACCGAGGCGAGCAGTACTTC

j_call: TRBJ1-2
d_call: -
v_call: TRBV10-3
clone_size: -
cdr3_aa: CAIRGSSTQLYGYTF
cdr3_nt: TGTGCCATCAGGGGGTCCTCGACACAACTCTATGGCTACACCTTC

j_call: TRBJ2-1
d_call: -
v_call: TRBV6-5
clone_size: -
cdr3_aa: CASSTSYNEQFF
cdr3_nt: TGTGCCAGCAGTACCTCGTACAATGAGCAGTTCTTC

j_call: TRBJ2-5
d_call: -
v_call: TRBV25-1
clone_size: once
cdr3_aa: CASSEFGEGETQYF
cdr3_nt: TGTGCCAGCAGTGAATTCGGGGAAGGGGAGACCCAGTACTTC

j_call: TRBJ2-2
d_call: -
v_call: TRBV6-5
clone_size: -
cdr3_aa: CASSYSTRSTGELFF
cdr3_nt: TGTGCCAGCAGTTACTCCACTAGATCCACCGGGGAGCTGTTTTTT

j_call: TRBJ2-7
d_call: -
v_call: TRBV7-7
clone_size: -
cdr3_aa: CASSPVGRCHASYEQYF
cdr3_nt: TGTGCTAGCAGCCCCGTGGGACGCTGCCACGCTTCTTACGAGCAGTACTTC

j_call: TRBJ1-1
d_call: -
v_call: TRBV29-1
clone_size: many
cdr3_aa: CSVAREAEGEAFF
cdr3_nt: TGCAGCGTTGCGAGGGAGGCGGAGGGTGAAGCTTTCTTT

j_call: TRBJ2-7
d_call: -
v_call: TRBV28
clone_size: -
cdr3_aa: CASTTWGAVSEQYF
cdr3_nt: TGTGCCAGCACCACTTGGGGGGCGGTCTCCGAGCAGTACTTC

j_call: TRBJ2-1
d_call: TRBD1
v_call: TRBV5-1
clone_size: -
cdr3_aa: CASGLRPPTGGGSNEQFF
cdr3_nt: TGCGCCAGCGGCTTGCGCCCCCCGACAGGGGGCGGAAGCAATGAGCAGTTCTTC

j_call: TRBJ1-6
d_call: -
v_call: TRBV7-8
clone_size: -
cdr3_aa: CASSLFAGENSPLHF
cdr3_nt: TGTGCCAGCAGCTTATTTGCCGGGGAGAATTCACCCCTCCACTTT

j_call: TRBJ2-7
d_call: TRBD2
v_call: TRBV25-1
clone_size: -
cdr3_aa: CASSEWAGESYEQYF
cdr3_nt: TGTGCCAGCAGTGAATGGGCGGGAGAGTCCTACGAGCAGTACTTC

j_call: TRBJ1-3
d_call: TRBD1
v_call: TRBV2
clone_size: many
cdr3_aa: CASGSDRGLGNTIYF
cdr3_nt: TGTGCCAGCGGTTCCGACAGGGGGCTAGGAAACACCATATATTTT

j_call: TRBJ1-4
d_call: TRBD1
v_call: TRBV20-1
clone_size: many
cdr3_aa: CSARDWDRNEKLFF
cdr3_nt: TGCAGTGCTAGAGATTGGGACAGGAATGAAAAACTGTTTTTT

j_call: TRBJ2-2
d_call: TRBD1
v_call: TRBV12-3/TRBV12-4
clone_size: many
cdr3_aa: CASSSDRVNTGELFF
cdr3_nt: TGTGCCAGCAGTTCGGACAGGGTTAACACCGGGGAGCTGTTTTTT

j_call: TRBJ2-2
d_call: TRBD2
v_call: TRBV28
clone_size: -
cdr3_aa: CASSSGLAGTTGELFF
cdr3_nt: TGTGCCAGCAGTTCGGGGCTAGCGGGAACCACCGGGGAGCTGTTTTTT

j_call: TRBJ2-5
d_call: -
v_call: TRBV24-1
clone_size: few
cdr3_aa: CATSDLPGETQYF
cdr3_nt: TGTGCCACCAGTGATTTGCCGGGCGAGACCCAGTACTTC

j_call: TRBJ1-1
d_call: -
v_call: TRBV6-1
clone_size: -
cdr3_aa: CAGGENTEAFF
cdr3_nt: TGTGCCGGGGGGGAGAACACTGAAGCTTTCTTT

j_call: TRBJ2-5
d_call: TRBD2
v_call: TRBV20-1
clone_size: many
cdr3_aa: CSASRASGGLTETQYF
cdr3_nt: TGCAGTGCTAGTAGGGCTAGCGGGGGGTTGACGGAGACCCAGTACTTC

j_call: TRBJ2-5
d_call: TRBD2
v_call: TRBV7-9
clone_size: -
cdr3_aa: CASSNALAAQETQYF
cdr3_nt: TGTGCCAGCAGCAACGCGCTAGCGGCCCAAGAGACCCAGTACTTC

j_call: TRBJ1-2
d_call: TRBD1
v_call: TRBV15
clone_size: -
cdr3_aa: CATSREAPSTGIYGYTF
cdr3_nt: TGTGCCACCAGCAGAGAAGCGCCCTCGACAGGGATCTATGGCTACACCTTC

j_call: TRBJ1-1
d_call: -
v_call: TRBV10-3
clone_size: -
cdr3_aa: CAISESLRGAFF
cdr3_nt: TGTGCCATCAGTGAGTCTTTAAGGGGAGCTTTCTTT

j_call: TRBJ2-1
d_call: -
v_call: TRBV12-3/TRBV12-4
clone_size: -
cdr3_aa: CASSLGGTSSYNEQFF
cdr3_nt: TGTGCCAGCAGTTTAGGGGGGACCAGCTCCTACAATGAGCAGTTCTTC

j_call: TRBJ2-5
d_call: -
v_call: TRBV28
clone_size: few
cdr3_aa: CASSVVGETQYF
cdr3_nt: TGTGCCAGCAGCGTAGTGGGCGAGACCCAGTACTTC

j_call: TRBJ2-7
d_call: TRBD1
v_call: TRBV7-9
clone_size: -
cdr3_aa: CASSGGQSYEQYF
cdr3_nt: TGTGCCAGCAGCGGGGGACAGTCCTACGAGCAGTACTTC

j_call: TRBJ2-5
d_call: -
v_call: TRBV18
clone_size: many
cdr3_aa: CASSPSLGSQETQYF
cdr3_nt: TGTGCCAGCTCACCCAGCCTGGGATCCCAAGAGACCCAGTACTTC

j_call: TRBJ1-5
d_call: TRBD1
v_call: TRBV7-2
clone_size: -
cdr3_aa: CASSIDRVQPQHF
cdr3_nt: TGTGCCAGCAGCATCGACAGGGTTCAGCCCCAGCATTTT

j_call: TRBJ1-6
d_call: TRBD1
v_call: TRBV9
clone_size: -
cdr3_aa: CASSAETGGNSPLHF
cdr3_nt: TGTGCCAGCAGCGCGGAGACAGGGGGCAATTCACCCCTCCACTTT

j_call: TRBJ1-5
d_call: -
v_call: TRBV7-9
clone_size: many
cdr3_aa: CASSAEGTTRSNQPQHF
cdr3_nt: TGTGCCAGCAGCGCGGAAGGGACAACCCGTAGCAATCAGCCCCAGCATTTT

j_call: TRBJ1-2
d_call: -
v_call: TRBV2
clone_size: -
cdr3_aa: CASTPQTWDGYTF
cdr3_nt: TGTGCCAGCACCCCCCAGACGTGGGATGGCTACACCTTC

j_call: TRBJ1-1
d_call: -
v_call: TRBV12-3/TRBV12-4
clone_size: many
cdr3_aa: CASTPEMLSEAFF
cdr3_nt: TGTGCCAGCACCCCGGAGATGCTTTCTGAAGCTTTCTTT

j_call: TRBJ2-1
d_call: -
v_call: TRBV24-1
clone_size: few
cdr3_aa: CATSSRLLYNEQFF
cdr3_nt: TGTGCCACCAGCTCGAGGCTTCTCTACAATGAGCAGTTCTTC

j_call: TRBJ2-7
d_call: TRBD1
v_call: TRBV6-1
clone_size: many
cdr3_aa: CASSRDRGTSYEQYF
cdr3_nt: TGTGCCAGCAGTAGAGACAGGGGGACCTCCTACGAGCAGTACTTC

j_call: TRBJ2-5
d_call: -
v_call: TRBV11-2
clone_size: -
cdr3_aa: CASSTICSASRETQYF
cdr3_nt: -

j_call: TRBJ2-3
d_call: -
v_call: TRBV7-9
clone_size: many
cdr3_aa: CASSLASGGPDTQYF
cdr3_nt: TGTGCCAGCAGCTTAGCCAGCGGAGGGCCAGATACGCAGTATTTT

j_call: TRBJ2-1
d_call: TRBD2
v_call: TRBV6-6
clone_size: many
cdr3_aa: CASSYASGSYNEQFF
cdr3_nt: TGTGCCAGCAGTTACGCCAGCGGGAGCTACAATGAGCAGTTCTTC

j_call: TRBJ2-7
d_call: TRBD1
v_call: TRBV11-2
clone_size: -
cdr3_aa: CASSLVSGTGTVEQYF
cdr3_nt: TGTGCCAGCAGCTTAGTTTCCGGGACAGGGACGGTCGAGCAGTACTTC